This T cell receptor (beta chain) was retrieved from a study of type 1 regulatory T cells (dated by TCRdb to about 2021). General notes on the study: The study characterized an in vitro protocol that generated a Tr1-enriched, alloantigen-specific CD4 T cell product named T-allo10. T-allo10 was being evaluated clinically in patients with hematological malignancies who were receiving allogeneic hematopoietic stem cell transplantation.

About this clonotype: Its antigen specificity is not known. Base qualities are not recorded, but no much larger clone differs from it by a single base.

T-allo10 cells derived from donors were reported to be host alloantigen-specific and anergic, and to suppress in an alloantigen-specific manner. Reading the germline V gene gives CDR1 SGHRS and CDR2 YFSETQ. V is trimmed back by 0 bases and J by 3 bases, and the junction contains 3 bases that no gene match accounts for. The CDR3, cysteine through phenylalanine, is 15 amino acids long. Only CDR3 DNA is held: 45 bases, read in frame from base 1. TCRdb names Illumina MiSeq as the instrument used. TCRdb reran the public reads through fastp at Q25 and MiXCR, keeping productive beta chains. Here each entry gathers all rows of one CDR3 protein and keeps the most common genes and DNA. Across this sample there are roughly 68,000 distinct CDR3 sequences, with approximately 64% seen only once. The top ten clonotypes cover less than 8.5% of the sample.

The V and J genes are TRBV5-1 and TRBJ1-3, with 7 junctional bases fitting TRBD1. The clonotype comes from a human donor in good health. The specimen sequenced was cultured T cells, either the whole culture or a sorted T cell fraction (not recorded which). The sample's cell subset or site label is to be understood as: Tr1-enriched cell product generated in vitro against host alloantigens. The DNA sequence follows: TGCGCCAGCAGCTTGGGAGACAGGGATGGAAACACCATATATTTT. Translation gives CASSLGDRDGNTIYF.